Listed here is a single TCR beta chain. Antigen specificity is unknown. Each gene name is a mouse one. The read finishes 1 residue shy of the CDR3 end, and the germline J gene is used to complete it. The germline CDR1 and CDR2 sequences are LGHNA and YSYQKL. V was trimmed by 2 bases and J by 0 bases, leaving 9 bases between them. This CDR3 contains 15 residues. The sample belongs to a study of tissue T cells after allogeneic stem cell transplantation. Sequenced by immunoSEQ multiplex PCR; TCRdb stores in-frame clones only, minus some. Found here are 45,000 to 50,000 clones, less than 75% of them singletons; the top ten hold about 0.71%. Study outcomes and limitations: Anatomically similar tissues had similar TCR repertoires within each patient. Alloreactivity or antigen specificity of tissue TCRs was not determined; some clones might be host cells. Few T cell clones were shared across patients, but motif clusters showed tissue-specific shared signatures. Sampling depth was limited, and the cohort was small and clinically varied.

This chain links TRBV2 with TRBJ2-4, with no clear D. The TCR was taken from a pool of C57BL/6 mice in good health. The sample comprised sorted cells pooled from one or two spleens. CDR3: CASSQPSVSQNTLYF. Incomplete CDR3 DNA: TGTGCCAGCAGCCAACCGTCAGTTAGTCAAAACACCTTGTAC. The variable domain in full, completed from reference TRBV2 and TRBJ2-4, reads DPKIIQKPKYLVAVTGSEKILICEQYLGHNAMYWYRQSAKKPLEFMFSYSYQKLMDNQTASSRFQPQSSKKNHLDLQITALKPDDSATYFCASSQPSVSQNTLYFGAGTRLSVL.